Listed below are T cell receptor beta chains from one sample, sequenced in a study of blood T cells in healthy people across ages. TCRdb independently ran MiXCR on the 5' RACE reads; one entry per CDR3 protein. The table has about 1.4 million distinct CDR3 sequences, roughly 60% seen once. The sequencing input was blood. These receptors originate from a young man in good health. The CDR3 runs from the conserved cysteine through the conserved F or W. The D gene is left open where the match is weak. The size field is filled for only some rows; it gives once, few, many or a size class.

TRBJ2-7 - TRBV3-1 - TGTGCCAGCAGCCAAGATACAGGGTGGAAGCAGTACTTC CASSQDTGWKQYF
TRBJ2-1 - TRBV27 - TGTGCCAGCAGTCCCTCCCGGGCCCATGAGCAGTTCTTT CASSPSRAHEQFF
TRBJ2-4 TRBD2 TRBV9 - TGTGCCAGCAGCGGAACTAGCGGGAGGTTTGAGCAGTACTTC CASSGTSGRFEQYF
TRBJ2-7 TRBD1 TRBV12-3/TRBV12-4 - TGTGCCAGCATGGAGACAGGGATCTACGAGCAGTACTTC CASMETGIYEQYF
TRBJ2-7 - TRBV13 few TGTGCCAGCAGCTCCAACCCGGAAAGCTACGAGCAGTACTTC CASSSNPESYEQYF
TRBJ2-7 TRBD2 TRBV24-1 - TGTGCCACCAGCCTAAGCGGGAGGATTACCTACGAGCAGTACTTC CATSLSGRITYEQYF
TRBJ1-4 - TRBV7-2 - TGTGCCAGCAGGCTAGAGAGCGGAAGGGAAAAACTGTTTTTT CASRLESGREKLFF
TRBJ1-2 TRBD1 TRBV6-2/TRBV6-3 - TGTGCCAGCAGTCACCCGGGACAGGCAGGAGGCTACACCTTC CASSHPGQAGGYTF
TRBJ2-5 - TRBV3-1 few TGTGCCAGCAGCCAAGACATCGCCAGAGGGACCCAGTACTTC CASSQDIARGTQYF
TRBJ2-5 - TRBV9 - TGTGCCAGCAGCGGGGCCATGGGGACGGAGACCCAGTACTTC CASSGAMGTETQYF
TRBJ1-4 - TRBV3-1 - TGTGTCAGCAGTCAAGGGGCGGACAGAAGAGAAAAACTGTTTTTT CVSSQGADRREKLFF